This entry lists 20 T cell receptor beta chains sequenced from one sample in a study of blood T cells in healthy people across ages. Combining a sample-barcoded 5' primer with a J-beta primer mix, a second PCR ran for about 6 to 11 cycles. TCRdb used MiXCR to reprocess the 5' RACE reads, holding one entry per CDR3 protein. Of some 690,000 distinct CDR3 sequences listed, about 24% are singletons. Input material: blood. The receptors come from a man between 65 and 80 years old in good health.

V and J are TRBV27 and TRBJ1-5; 7 nucleotides align to TRBD1. With V trimmed by 5 bases and J by 2 bases, 9 bases remained unmatched. Germline lookup yields CDR1 MNHEY and CDR2 SMNVEV (reference sequence). The CDR3 runs 16 residues. The CDR3 loop is CASSPYRDRRNQPQHF. The CDR3 nucleotides read TGTGCCAGCAGTCCATACCGGGACAGACGCAATCAGCCCCAGCATTTT.

This clonotype was found a few times. The chain uses TRBV5-1 and TRBJ2-2, with 9 bases lining up with TRBD1. CDR1 is SGHRS and CDR2 is YFSETQ in the germline V gene. The ends lost 8 bases at V and 2 bases at J; junction bases unmatched: 4. The CDR3 totals 14 residues. The CDR3 bases are TGCGCCAGTTGGGGACAGGGAAACACCGGGGAGCTGTTTTTT. Translating it yields CASWGQGNTGELFF.

This clonotype was recorded once. This CDR3 reads CASSLSAPGQGSEQYF. CDR3 nucleotide sequence: TGCGCCAGCAGCTTAAGCGCGCCGGGACAGGGATCCGAGCAGTACTTC. This chain joins TRBV5-1 and TRBJ2-7, with TRBD1 matching 9 bases. J gave up 6 bases and V 2 bases, and 12 bases lay outside the gene matches. The CDR3 sequence is 16 residues long. Germline V gives CDR1 SGHRS, CDR2 YFSETQ.

The chain uses TRBV5-1 and TRBJ1-2; D remains unclear. Germline CDR1 is SGHRS and CDR2 is YFSETQ. V was shortened by 0 bases and J by 8 bases, with 11 bases between the two germline ends. There are 13 residues in the CDR3. CDR3: CASSLETHRGYTF. The CDR3 nucleotides read TGCGCCAGCAGCTTGGAGACCCACCGAGGCTACACCTTC.

The chain joins TRBV6-6 to TRBJ2-1; D might be TRBD2 (5 bases). The CDR3 is made up of 16 amino acids. Trimming shortened V by 2 bases and J by 0 bases, and 11 bases separated the two germline ends. The V gene's germline CDR1 is MNHNY and CDR2 SVGAGI (reference sequence). In nucleotides, the CDR3 is TGTGCCAGCAGTTACGGACTGCTCCACTCCTACAATGAGCAGTTCTTC. Encoded protein: CASSYGLLHSYNEQFF.

To note about this clonotype: This may be a read error, as it is one base from a much larger clone. The chain couples TRBV6-6 to TRBJ2-5; D uncertain. This CDR3 is 11 amino acids long. Germline CDR1 MNHNY, CDR2 SVGAGI (reference sequence). CDR3 region: CASSYVETRYF. The CDR3, as DNA: TGTGCCAGCAGTTACGTGGAGACCCGGTACTTC.

The table lists this clonotype with a few counts. The chain joins TRBV7-2 to TRBJ1-1, with 7 bases aligning to TRBD1. The junction had 11 bases not matched to a gene; V was cut back by 1 base and J by 6 bases. The CDR3 sequence is 16 residues long. The germline V gene encodes CDR1 SGHTA and CDR2 FQGNSA. CDR3 sequence: CASSLVGGVPGSEAFF. CDR3 DNA sequence: TGTGCCAGCAGCTTAGTAGGGGGCGTCCCTGGGTCTGAAGCTTTCTTT.

The V gene is TRBV6-5, the J gene TRBJ1-5; maybe TRBD1 (5 bases). In germline, CDR1 is MNHEY, CDR2 SVGAGI. Trimming left V 5 bases short and J 5 bases short, with 10 bases between. The length of the CDR3 is 13 residues. The chain's CDR3 is CASSRGTDQPQHF. The CDR3 nucleotides are TGTGCCAGCAGTCGGGGGACGGATCAGCCCCAGCATTTT.

This chain uses TRBV12-3 or TRBV12-4 with TRBJ1-6; 8 bases are shared with TRBD1. The V and J ends lost 7 bases and 10 bases, in that order; junction bases with no gene match: 12. The CDR3 has 15 amino acids. The chain's CDR3 is CASTLGQGEGSPLHF. The DNA of the CDR3 is TGTGCCAGCACTCTAGGACAGGGAGAAGGATCACCCCTCCACTTT.

The sample holds a few counts of this clonotype. V usage is TRBV5-1 and J usage is TRBJ2-5; D assignment may be TRBD1 or TRBD2 (6 bases each). Germline CDR1 is SGHRS and CDR2 is YFSETQ. V was trimmed by 5 bases and J by 7 bases, leaving 15 bases between them. The CDR3 covers 13 residues. CDR3 sequence reads: CASRKEGGPTQYF. The CDR3, as DNA: TGCGCCAGCAGGAAAGAGGGGGGACCGACCCAGTACTTC.

In its sample, this clonotype was seen a few times. The rearrangement links TRBV30 to TRBJ2-1, with TRBD1 matching over 8 bases. This CDR3 has 14 residues. The trim removed 3 bases at V and 8 bases at J, leaving 9 bases unmatched. The germline V gene encodes CDR1 GTSNPN and CDR2 SVGIG (reference sequence). CDR3 loop: CAWSRDRRLDEQFF. In DNA, the CDR3 is TGTGCCTGGAGCCGGGACAGGAGACTCGATGAGCAGTTCTTC.

The V gene is TRBV12-3 or TRBV12-4, the J gene TRBJ2-4; unclear D gene. The CDR3 is 13 residues long. V lost 2 bases, J lost 5 bases, and 7 bases lay in between. CDR3 protein: CASSLIPENIQYF. Written as DNA, the CDR3 is TGTGCCAGCAGTTTAATACCCGAAAACATTCAGTACTTC.

This rearrangement joins TRBV29-1 to TRBJ1-1, with D uncertain. The CDR3 covers 13 residues. Germline V gene lookup returns CDR1 SQVTM and CDR2 ANQGSEA. Trimming removed 2 bases at V and 5 bases at J, with 12 bases between. CDR3 protein: CSVESTLPTEAFF. The CDR3 bases are TGCAGCGTTGAAAGCACCCTTCCGACTGAAGCTTTCTTT.

This clonotype was observed a handful of times. This chain links TRBV21-1 with TRBJ2-5; the DNA was not used to check the table's D call, TRBD2. The J call may be incorrect, as the DNA end agrees better with TRBJ2-7. TRBV21-1 is deemed a pseudogene. The CDR3 is 17 amino acids. CDR3 bases: TGTGCCAGCAGCAAAGCCAGACTAGCAGAGAGAGAATACGAGCAGTACGTC. Translated, it gives CASSKARLAEREYEQYV.

A few counts support this clonotype. The gene calls are TRBV27 and TRBJ2-7; 8 bases are shared with TRBD2. CDR3 length: 15 residues. The V gene end was trimmed by 5 bases and the J gene end by 0 bases; junction bases not matched to a gene: 6. Germline V CDR1 and CDR2: MNHEY, SMNVEV (reference sequence). The CDR3 DNA follows: TGTGCCAGCAGTCCTCGGGGGGGACCCTCCTACGAGCAGTACTTC. Its protein product is CASSPRGGPSYEQYF.

The rearrangement uses TRBV20-1 and TRBJ1-4; 8 bases line up with TRBD1. The CDR3 has 15 amino acids. From germline, CDR1 is DFQATT and CDR2 SNEGSKA (reference sequence). Trimming cost V 3 bases and J 4 bases; bases outside gene matches: 7. The CDR3 is CSASDGQGLNEKLFF. CDR3 DNA sequence: TGCAGTGCTAGTGACGGACAGGGACTTAATGAAAAACTGTTTTTT.

J is TRBJ1-2 and V is TRBV24-1; perhaps TRBD1 as D (6 bases). Germline CDR1 reads KGHDR; CDR2 reads SFDVKD. Trimming shortened V by 4 bases and J by 2 bases, and 10 bases separated the two germline ends. This CDR3 contains 14 residues. CDR3 DNA sequence: TGTGCCACCAGTGAAGTAGGGGGAAACTATGGCTACACCTTC. Its protein is CATSEVGGNYGYTF.

The chain employs TRBV3-1 and TRBJ2-1; 12 nucleotides agree with TRBD2. This CDR3 has 15 amino acids. Germline assignment: CDR1 LGHDT and CDR2 YNNKEL (reference sequence). V shed 4 bases and J 7 bases; nucleotides not matched to a gene: 5. The CDR3 loop reads CASSPWTSGINEQFF. The DNA for the CDR3 is TGTGCCAGCAGCCCTTGGACTAGCGGGATTAATGAGCAGTTCTTC.

V and J are TRBV10-3 and TRBJ2-4, with no clear D. This CDR3 spans 15 amino acids. V lost 3 bases, J lost 0 bases, and 9 bases lay in between. Germline CDR1 ENHRY, CDR2 SYGVKD. Here the CDR3 DNA reads TGTGCCATCAGTGATGGGGTCCTAGCCAAAAACATTCAGTACTTC. This translates into CAISDGVLAKNIQYF.

This clonotype was observed at least ten times. The rearrangement links TRBV24-1 to TRBJ2-3; D not certain. Between the trimmed V and J ends, which lost 5 bases and 1 base, there was a span of 9 bases. CDR1 KGHDR and CDR2 SFDVKD come from the germline V gene. This CDR3 spans 14 amino acids. The CDR3 is CATSARIGTDTQYF. The CDR3 region has the DNA TGTGCCACCAGTGCTAGGATTGGCACAGATACGCAGTATTTT.